This T cell receptor (beta chain) appears in the sequencing data of a study of CD8 T cell repertoires and HIV-1 epitope variants. Turning to the study itself: Control wells had CMV/EBV/flu peptides, negative Ebola AY9, or no peptide.

V lost 0 bases and J 4 bases, leaving 6 bases between the germline ends. This CDR3 is built from 13 residues. Per germline, CDR1 LNHNV and CDR2 YYDKDF (reference sequence). This clone rates as large. As yet, its antigen is unknown. Sequencing of TCR beta CDR3 used immunoSEQ survey depth. TCRdb's table, derived via immunoSEQ multiplex PCR, lists solely in-frame clones and lacks some. The table lists 2,500 to 4,000 clones, around 70% of them singletons, with approximately 46% in the top ten. The gene calls are TRBV15 and TRBJ2-5; D ambiguous. The sequenced sample was cultured CD8+ T cells derived from PBMCs. The origin of this receptor is a male donor with HIV. CDR3 nucleotides: TGTGCCACCAGCAGAGATCGGAGAGAGACCCAGTACTTC. This sequence encodes CATSRDRRETQYF. The whole variable domain, remainder taken from reference TRBV15 and TRBJ2-5, is DAMVIQNPRYQVTQFGKPVTLSCSQTLNHNVMYWYQQKSSQAPKLLFHYYDKDFNNEADTPDNFQSRRPNTSFCFLDIRSPGLGDTAMYLCATSRDRRETQYFGPGTRLLVL.